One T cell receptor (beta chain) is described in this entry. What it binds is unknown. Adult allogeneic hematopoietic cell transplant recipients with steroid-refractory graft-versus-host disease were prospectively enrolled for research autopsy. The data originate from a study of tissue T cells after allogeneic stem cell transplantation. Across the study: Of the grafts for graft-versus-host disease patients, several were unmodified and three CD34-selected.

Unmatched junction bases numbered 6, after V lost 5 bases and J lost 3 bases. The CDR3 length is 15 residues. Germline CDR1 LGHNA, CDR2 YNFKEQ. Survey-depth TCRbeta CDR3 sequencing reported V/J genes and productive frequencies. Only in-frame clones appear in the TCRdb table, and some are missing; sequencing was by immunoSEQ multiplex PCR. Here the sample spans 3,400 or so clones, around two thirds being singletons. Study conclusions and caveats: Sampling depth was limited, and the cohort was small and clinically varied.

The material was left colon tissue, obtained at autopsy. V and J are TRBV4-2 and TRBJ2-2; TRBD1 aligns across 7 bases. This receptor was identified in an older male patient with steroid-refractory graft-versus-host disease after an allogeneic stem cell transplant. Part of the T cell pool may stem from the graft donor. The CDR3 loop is CASSNTGVDTGELFF. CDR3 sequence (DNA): TGTGCCAGCAGCAACACAGGGGTGGACACCGGGGAGCTGTTTTTT.